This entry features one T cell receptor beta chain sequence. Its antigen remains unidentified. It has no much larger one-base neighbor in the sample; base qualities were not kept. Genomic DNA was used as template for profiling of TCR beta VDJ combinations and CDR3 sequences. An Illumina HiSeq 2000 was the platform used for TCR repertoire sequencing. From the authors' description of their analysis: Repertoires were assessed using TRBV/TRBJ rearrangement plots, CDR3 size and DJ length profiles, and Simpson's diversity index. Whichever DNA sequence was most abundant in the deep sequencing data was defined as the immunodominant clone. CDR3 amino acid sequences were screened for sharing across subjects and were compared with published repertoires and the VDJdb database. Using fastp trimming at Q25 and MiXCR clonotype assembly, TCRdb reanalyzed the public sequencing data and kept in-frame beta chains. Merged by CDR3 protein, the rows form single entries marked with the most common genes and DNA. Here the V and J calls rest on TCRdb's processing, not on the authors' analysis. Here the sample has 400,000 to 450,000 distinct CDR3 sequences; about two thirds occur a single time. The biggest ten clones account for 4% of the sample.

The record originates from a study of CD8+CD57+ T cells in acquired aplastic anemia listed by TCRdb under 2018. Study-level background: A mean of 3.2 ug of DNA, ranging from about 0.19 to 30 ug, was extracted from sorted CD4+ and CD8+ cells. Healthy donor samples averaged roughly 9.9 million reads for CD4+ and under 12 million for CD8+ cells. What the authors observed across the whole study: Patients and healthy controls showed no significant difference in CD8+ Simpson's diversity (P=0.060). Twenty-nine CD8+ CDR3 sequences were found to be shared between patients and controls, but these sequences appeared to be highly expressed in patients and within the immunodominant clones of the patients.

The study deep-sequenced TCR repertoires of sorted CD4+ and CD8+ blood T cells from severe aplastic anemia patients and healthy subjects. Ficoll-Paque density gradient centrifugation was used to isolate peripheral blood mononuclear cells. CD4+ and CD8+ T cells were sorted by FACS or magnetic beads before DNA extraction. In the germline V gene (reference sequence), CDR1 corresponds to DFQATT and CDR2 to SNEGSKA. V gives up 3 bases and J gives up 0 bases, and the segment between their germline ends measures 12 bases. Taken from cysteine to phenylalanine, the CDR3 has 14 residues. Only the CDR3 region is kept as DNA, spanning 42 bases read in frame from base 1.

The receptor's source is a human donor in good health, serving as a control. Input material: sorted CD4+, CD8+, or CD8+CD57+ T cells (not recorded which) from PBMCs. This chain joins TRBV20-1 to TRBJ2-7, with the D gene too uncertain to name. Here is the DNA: TGCAGTGCTAGGCGGCTTAAGGACTCCTACGAGCAGTACTTC. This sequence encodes CSARRLKDSYEQYF.